These 6 T cell receptor beta chains originate from one sample sequenced in a study of T-cell reconstitution after alpha-beta-depleted transplantation in children. Unique molecular identifiers were used in preparing the TCRbeta library. Each CDR3 protein is one row after TCRdb ran MiXCR on the PCR reads. The sample holds roughly 120,000 distinct CDR3 sequences, 23% seen once. Sequenced material: PBMCs, mostly from graft donor cells, taken 180 days after TCRalphabeta/CD19-depleted stem cell transplant. All receptors come from a male patient aged 2 to 10 who had a stem cell transplant for chronic granulomatous disease, so the T cells may come from the graft donor.

This clonotype came up many times. V gene TRBV5-1 combines with J gene TRBJ2-7; TRBD1 is a possible D gene (5 bases). From germline, CDR1 is SGHRS and CDR2 YFSETQ. Trimming stripped 1 base from V and 9 bases from J, with 17 bases between. The length of the CDR3 is 14 residues. The CDR3, as DNA: TGCGCCAGCAGCTTGTTCAGGGATCCTACGAGGCAGTACTTC. It yields the protein CASSLFRDPTRQYF.

The V call is TRBV3-1, the J call TRBJ2-3; TRBD2 is a possible D gene (6 bases). This CDR3 has 16 amino acids. The V end lost 2 bases, the J end lost 2 bases, and 14 bases lay between the germline ends. Per the germline V gene, CDR1 is LGHDT and CDR2 is YNNKEL (reference sequence). The CDR3 is CASSQFRTGDTDTQYF. The CDR3 nucleotides read TGTGCCAGCAGCCAATTCCGGACGGGGGACACAGATACGCAGTATTTT.

This clonotype was observed many times. CDR3 sequence (DNA): TGCAGTGCTAAACAGGGTGGCCAGCCCCAGCATTTT. Residues: CSAKQGGQPQHF. The chain combines TRBV20-1 with TRBJ1-5; D perhaps matches TRBD1 (6 bases). CDR1 and CDR2 from the germline V gene are DFQATT and SNEGSKA (reference sequence). V was pared by 4 bases and J by 7 bases, with 11 bases between. CDR3 size: 12 residues.

The chain couples TRBV4-3 to TRBJ2-5; D remains ambiguous. The CDR3 consists of 14 residues. Germline values: CDR1 LGHNA, CDR2 YSLEER. With 0 bases removed from V and 5 bases from J, the gap between germline ends came to 10 bases. The CDR3 here is CASSQDPIGETQYF. The CDR3 DNA is TGCGCCAGCAGCCAAGACCCAATCGGGGAGACCCAGTACTTC.

V is TRBV5-6 and J is TRBJ2-2; D ambiguous. The germline V gene has CDR1 SGHDT and CDR2 YYEEEE. The V end was cut by 4 bases, the J end by 4 bases, with 8 bases between. The CDR3 runs to 13 residues. The CDR3 DNA reads as TGTGCCAGCAGCGTCCCCCCCACCGGGGAGCTGTTTTTT. Protein: CASSVPPTGELFF.

This clonotype has a handful of counts. The chain is built from TRBV27 and TRBJ1-1; a weak D match, TRBD1 (5 bases). Trimming took off 3 bases at V and 14 bases at J, with 19 bases between the two ends. This CDR3 has 13 residues. CDR1 MNHEY and CDR2 SMNVEV come from the germline V gene (reference sequence). Here the CDR3 reads CASSFRRGGEWFF. The CDR3 nucleotides are TGTGCCAGCAGTTTCAGGCGGGGCGGTGAATGGTTCTTT.